This paragraph covers one T cell receptor beta chain sequence. It has no known antigen specificity. Sequence at one end of the junction differs from germline and may be a read error. The data originate from a study of blood T cells in healthy people across ages (dated by TCRdb to the mid-2010s). About the full investigation: Template switching captured roughly one uniquely barcoded TCR beta cDNA molecule per two T cells in model experiments. Using deep sequencing normalized with unique cDNA molecular identifiers, the study measured how TCR beta repertoire diversity changes with age. Four age groups were formed from the donors: young (average about 15 years), middle-aged (approximately 41), aged (approximately 60) and long-lived (around 82). To avoid experimental bias, donors of different ages were randomly spread across the sequencing lanes. For two donors (one aged 18 to 30 and one aged 80 or older), the study analyzed two additional independent replicas of 1 million unique cDNA reads from the same blood draw.

Including cysteine and phenylalanine, the CDR3 has 13 amino acids. The CDR3 DNA has 39 bases and is translated from base 1. CDR1 MNHEY and CDR2 SVGAGI are derived from the germline V gene. What the study reported, not specific to this receptor: Conclusive comparison of naive and antigen-experienced compartments was prevented by the profiling of bulk unsorted PBMCs. Observed TCR beta diversity per million T cells fell roughly linearly with age, and a significant reduction was already apparent by age around 39. Donor CMV infection status was unknown, potentially confounding age-related changes in expanded clonotypes. The percentage of naive T cells measured by flow cytometry correlated strongly with observed TCR beta diversity. Estimates of total diversity based on one million sequenced T cells were regarded as lower bounds and as underestimates. Compared with the aged group, the long-lived group had more naive CD4+ T cells, fewer expanded clones and increased TCR diversity, a pattern suggesting age selection.

The donors were 40 or so Caucasian individuals from Russia, aged roughly 6 to 100 years, who were systemically healthy. Each donor gave 8 to 10 milliliters of peripheral blood, drawn into EDTA-treated Vacutainer tubes. Ficoll-Paque density-gradient centrifugation was used to isolate PBMCs, with at least 7 million per sample. Trizol reagent was used to extract total RNA from the PBMCs, yielding at least 6 micrograms per sample. For every donor, flow cytometry on a PBMC aliquot measured the percentage of naive CD45RAhigh/CD27high T cells. The library relied on 5' RACE. TCRdb records Illumina HiSeq 2500 as the sequencer. The second PCR ran for roughly 7 to 11 cycles and used a J-beta primer mix along with a sample-barcoded 5' primer. Each TCR beta cDNA molecule received a unique molecular identifier from a template-switch 5' adaptor carrying 12 random nucleotides. At least 2.5 million CDR3-containing paired-end reads were obtained from each sample. First-strand cDNA was synthesized from all RNA with the Mint cDNA synthesis kit, primed by a TRBC-specific oligonucleotide. Following uracil-DNA glycosylase treatment, a first 18-cycle PCR with universal primers M1SS and BC2_uni_R was performed on all cDNA. As for how the authors treated the data: For normalization, 1 million high-quality reads, each with a distinct molecular identifier, were randomly selected from each sample. Instead of being binned into consensus sequences, reads that shared molecular identifiers were thrown out. MiTCR, with a Q25 quality threshold and the strictest error-elimination algorithm, was used for CDR3 identification, clonotype clustering and error correction. A nonparametric unseen species model with Euler transformation was used to estimate a lower bound on total TCR beta diversity. TCRdb reran the public reads through fastp at Q25 and MiXCR, keeping productive beta chains. For every CDR3 protein sequence, its rows merge into one entry that carries the most common genes and DNA. TCRdb, not the authors, supplied the V and J calls. This sample gives about 1.1 million distinct CDR3 sequences in total; 30% to 40% of them show up just once. About 12% of the sample goes to the ten largest clones.

This sequence uses TRBV6-5 and TRBJ1-2; the D gene remains uncertain. The sample consisted of blood. This TCR derives from a man between 18 and 29 years old in good health. The bases read TGTGCCAGCAGTCCTGACGCTTACTATGGCTGCACCTTC. Its translation is CASSPDAYYGCTF.